This T cell receptor (beta chain) was profiled in a study of blood T cell repertoires in COVID-19. The assay was immunoSEQ multiplex PCR, and TCRdb's table has in-frame clones only and misses some. Counted here are about 240,000 clones, approximately 78% occurring once; the ten biggest clones make up 12%. Losses at the gene ends were 3 bases for V and 6 bases for J; bases not matched to a gene: 12. Looked up from germline, CDR1 is LGHDT and CDR2 is YNNKEL (reference sequence). CDR3 length: 16 residues. This clonotype was obtained from a woman aged 55-69 years with active or convalescent COVID-19. The chain has TRBV3-1 (or the pseudogene TRBV3-2) and TRBJ2-3; 7 bases align to TRBD2. The specimen sequenced was peripheral blood. CDR3 amino acids: CASSQRRSSGEDTQYF. The CDR3 coding sequence is TGTGCCAGCAGCCAGCGGCGGTCAAGCGGGGAGGATACGCAGTATTTT.